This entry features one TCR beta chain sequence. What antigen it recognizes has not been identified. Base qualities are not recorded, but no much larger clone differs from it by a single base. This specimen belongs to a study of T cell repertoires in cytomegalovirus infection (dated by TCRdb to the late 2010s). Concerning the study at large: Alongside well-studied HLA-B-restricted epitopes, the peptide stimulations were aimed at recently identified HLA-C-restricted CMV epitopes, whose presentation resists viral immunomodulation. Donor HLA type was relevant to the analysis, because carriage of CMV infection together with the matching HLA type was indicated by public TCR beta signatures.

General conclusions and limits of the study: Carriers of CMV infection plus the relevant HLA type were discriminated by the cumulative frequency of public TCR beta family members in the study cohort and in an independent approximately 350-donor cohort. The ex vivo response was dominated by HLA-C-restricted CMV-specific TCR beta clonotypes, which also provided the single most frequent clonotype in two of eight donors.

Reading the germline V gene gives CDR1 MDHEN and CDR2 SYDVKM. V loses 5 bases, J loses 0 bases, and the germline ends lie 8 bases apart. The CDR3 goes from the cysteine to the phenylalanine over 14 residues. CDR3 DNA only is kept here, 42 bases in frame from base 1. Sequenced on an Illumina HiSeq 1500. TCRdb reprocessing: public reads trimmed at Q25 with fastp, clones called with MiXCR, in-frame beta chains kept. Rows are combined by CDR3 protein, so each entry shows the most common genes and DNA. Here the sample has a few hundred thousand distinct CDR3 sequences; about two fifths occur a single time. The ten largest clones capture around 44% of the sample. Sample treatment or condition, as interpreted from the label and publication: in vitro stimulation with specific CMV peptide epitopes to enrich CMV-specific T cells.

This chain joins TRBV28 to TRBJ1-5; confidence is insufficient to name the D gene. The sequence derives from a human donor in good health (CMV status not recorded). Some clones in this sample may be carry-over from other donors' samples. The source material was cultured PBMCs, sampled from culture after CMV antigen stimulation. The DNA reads TGTGCCAGCAGTATCCCCCATAGCAATCAGCCCCAGCATTTT. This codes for CASSIPHSNQPQHF.